This record covers a single T cell receptor beta chain. This specimen comes from a study of cytomegalovirus exposure and HLA in healthy donors. Trimming pared 4 bases from V and 3 bases from J, leaving 7 bases between. CDR1 and CDR2 from the germline V gene are LNHDA and SQIVND (reference sequence). The CDR3 runs 13 residues. The PCR contained 60 Vbeta and 13 Jbeta primers. Libraries were prepared by immunoSEQ multiplex PCR; TCRdb keeps only in-frame clonotypes and omits some of them. The data hold fewer than 200,000 clones, with 84% observed a single time. The clonotype was recovered from a man under 40 in good health and CMV-seronegative. The sequenced sample was PBMCs. The rearrangement joins TRBV19 to TRBJ1-5; maybe TRBD1 (5 bases). The CDR3 nucleotides are TGTGCCAGTAGTAGGGGCCACAATCAGCCCCAGCATTTT. Translating gives CASSRGHNQPQHF. Together with reference TRBV19 and TRBJ1-5, the CDR3 gives the full variable domain: DGGITQSPKYLFRKEGQNVTLSCEQNLNHDAMYWYRQDPGQGLRLIYYSQIVNDFQKGDIAEGYSVSREKKESFPLTVTSAQKNPTAFYLCASSRGHNQPQHFGDGTRLSIL.